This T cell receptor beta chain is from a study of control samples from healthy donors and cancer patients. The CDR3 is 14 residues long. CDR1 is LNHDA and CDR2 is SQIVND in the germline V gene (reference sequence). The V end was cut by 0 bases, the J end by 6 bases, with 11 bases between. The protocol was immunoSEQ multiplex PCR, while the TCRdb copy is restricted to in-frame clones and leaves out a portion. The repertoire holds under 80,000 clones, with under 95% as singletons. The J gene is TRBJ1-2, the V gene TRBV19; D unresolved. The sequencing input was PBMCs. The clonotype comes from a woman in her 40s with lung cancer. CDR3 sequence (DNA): TGTGCCAGTAGTATAGATAGCAAGAGAGATGGCTACACCTTC. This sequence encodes CASSIDSKRDGYTF. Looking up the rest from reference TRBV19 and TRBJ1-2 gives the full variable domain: DGGITQSPKYLFRKEGQNVTLSCEQNLNHDAMYWYRQDPGQGLRLIYYSQIVNDFQKGDIAEGYSVSREKKESFPLTVTSAQKNPTAFYLCASSIDSKRDGYTFGSGTRLTVV.